This TCR beta chain originates from a study of blood T cell repertoires in COVID-19. On the study more broadly: Nucleic acid was either cDNA or gDNA, and it came from T cells, B-cell-depleted T cells, or PBMCs.

Original handling: Counts of nucleated cells, estimated from reference gene primer amplification, were obtained. The protocol was immunoSEQ multiplex PCR, while the TCRdb copy is restricted to in-frame clones and leaves out a portion. The V and J calls and the clone size are those of that table, but D and trimming were determined from the DNA. The sample shows 150,000 to 200,000 clones, 75% to 90% of them seen only once. The CDR3 runs 16 residues. The germline CDR1 and CDR2 sequences are SGHDN and FVKESK. V was trimmed by 2 bases and J by 0 bases, leaving 11 bases between them. This TCR was sampled from a middle-aged woman with acute COVID-19. The chain has TRBV14 and TRBJ2-1, with D perhaps TRBD1 (6 bases). Sequencing input: PBMCs or T cells enriched from blood (not recorded which). The CDR3 spells CASSQLGQNSYNEQFF. As DNA, the CDR3 is TGTGCCAGCAGCCAACTTGGACAGAACTCCTACAATGAGCAGTTCTTC. The full variable domain, rest sourced from reference TRBV14 and TRBJ2-1, is EAGVTQFPSHSVIEKGQTVTLRCDPISGHDNLYWYRRVMGKEIKFLLHFVKESKQDESGMPNNRFLAERTGGTYSTLKVQPAELEDSGVYFCASSQLGQNSYNEQFFGPGTRLTVL.